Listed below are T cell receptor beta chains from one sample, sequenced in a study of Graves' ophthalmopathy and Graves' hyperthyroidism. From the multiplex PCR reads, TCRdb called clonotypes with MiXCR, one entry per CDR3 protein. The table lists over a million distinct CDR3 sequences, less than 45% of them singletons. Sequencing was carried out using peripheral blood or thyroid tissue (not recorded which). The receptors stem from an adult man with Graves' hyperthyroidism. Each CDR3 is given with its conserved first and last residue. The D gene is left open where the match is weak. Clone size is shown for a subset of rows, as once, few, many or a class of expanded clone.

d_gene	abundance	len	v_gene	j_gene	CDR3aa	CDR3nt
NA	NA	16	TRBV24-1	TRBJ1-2	CATSAARGREDYGYTF	TGTGCCACCAGTGCGGCCCGTGGCAGGGAGGACTATGGCTACACCTTC
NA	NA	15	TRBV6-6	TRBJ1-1	CASSYTRKMNTEAFF	TGTGCCAGCAGTTACACGAGAAAAATGAACACTGAAGCTTTCTTT
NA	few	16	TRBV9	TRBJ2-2	CASSQVRGALTGELFF	TGTGCCAGCAGCCAAGTCAGAGGAGCTTTGACCGGGGAGCTGTTTTTT
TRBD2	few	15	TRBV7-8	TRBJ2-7	CASTQGLAGRYEQYF	TGTGCCAGCACCCAGGGACTAGCGGGGAGATACGAGCAGTACTTC
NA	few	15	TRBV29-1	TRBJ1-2	CSVEDRGLFNYGYTF	TGCAGCGTTGAAGATCGCGGTTTGTTCAACTATGGCTACACCTTC
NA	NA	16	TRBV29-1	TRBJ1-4	CSVYPGGGRADEKLFF	TGCAGCGTTTACCCGGGGGGCGGGCGCGCGGACGAAAAACTGTTTTTT
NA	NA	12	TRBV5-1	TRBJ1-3	CASFRAPNTIYF	TGCGCCAGCTTCAGGGCGCCTAACACCATATATTTT
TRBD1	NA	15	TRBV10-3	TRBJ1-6	CAISGGGQGNSPLHF	TGTGCCATCAGTGGGGGGGGACAGGGGAATTCACCCCTCCACTTT
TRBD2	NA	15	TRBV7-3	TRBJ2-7	CASSTESGRGYEQYF	TGTGCCAGCAGCACAGAAAGCGGGAGAGGGTACGAGCAGTACTTC
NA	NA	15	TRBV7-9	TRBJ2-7	CASSLMSSSFYEQYF	TGTGCCAGCAGCTTAATGTCAAGTAGTTTCTACGAGCAGTACTTC